The T cell receptor (beta chain) under discussion was sequenced for a study of blood T cell repertoires in COVID-19. For the study at large: Specimens from acute and convalescent COVID-19 originated in the United States, Italy and Spain. PBMCs, B-cell-depleted T cells, or T cells were the source of the cDNA or gDNA that made up the material.

Some clones are missing from TCRdb's copy, which holds only in-frame ones; the method was immunoSEQ multiplex PCR. The repertoire holds 85,000 to 100,000 clones, with roughly 84% as singletons. The TCR originated in a woman aged 55-69 years with acute or convalescent COVID-19. The sequenced sample was peripheral blood.

CDR3 protein: CASSPAQGLPTGELFF. CDR3 in DNA: TGTGCCAGCTCACCCGCACAGGGGCTACCTACCGGGGAGCTGTTTTTT. This chain joins TRBV18 and TRBJ2-2; 7 bases line up with TRBD1. Unmatched junction bases numbered 9, after V lost 3 bases and J lost 5 bases. The germline gives CDR1 KGHSH, CDR2 LQKENI. The CDR3 loop spans 16 amino acids.